The 19 T cell receptor beta chains below were found in one sample sequenced in a study of cytomegalovirus exposure and HLA in healthy donors. Use of 60 Vbeta and 13 Jbeta primers characterized the PCR. Clones were sequenced by immunoSEQ multiplex PCR, and TCRdb holds only the in-frame ones, with some missing. Among 150,000 to 200,000 clones listed, over 70% were seen once. Sequenced input: PBMCs. Receptors originate from a woman aged 25 to 39 in good health and CMV-seropositive.

This clone was found a few times. The V and J genes are TRBV6-5 and TRBJ1-1; D unresolved. V was trimmed by 6 bases and J by 3 bases, leaving 11 bases between them. Germline V gene sequence: CDR1 MNHEY, CDR2 SVGAGI. The CDR3 is 13 residues long. CDR3 protein: CASRVGDDTEAFF. DNA for the CDR3: TGTGCCAGCAGAGTCGGGGATGACACTGAAGCTTTCTTT.

The chain employs TRBV4-1 and TRBJ2-3; 13 bases match TRBD2. CDR1 is MGHRA, CDR2 YSYEKL, per germline. The CDR3 spans 18 residues. V trimming: 0 bases; J trimming: 6 bases; junction bases outside the gene matches: 9. The CDR3 DNA reads TGCGCCAGCAGCCAAGAGACGGGACTAGCGGGGAGGGTGGATACGCAGTATTTT. Protein sequence: CASSQETGLAGRVDTQYF.

This clone appeared a few times. This chain joins TRBV2 and TRBJ2-3; weak D call: TRBD1 (7 bases). The CDR3 has 15 residues. Germline V lookup: CDR1 SNHLY, CDR2 FYNNEI. The V end was cut by 6 bases, the J end by 0 bases, with 13 bases between. This CDR3 reads CASSAQGTSTDTQYF. The CDR3 nucleotides are TGTGCCAGCAGCGCACAGGGGACTAGCACAGATACGCAGTATTTT.

This clone appeared once. V usage is TRBV5-1 and J usage is TRBJ2-5; maybe TRBD2 (6 bases). Germline V lookup: CDR1 SGHRS, CDR2 YFSETQ. Trimming removed 3 bases from V and 1 base from J, with 16 bases in between. The length of the CDR3 is 16 residues. The CDR3 region is CASSSIGAGPQETQYF. DNA of the CDR3: TGCGCCAGCAGCTCGATAGGAGCGGGCCCCCAAGAGACCCAGTACTTC.

The chain combines TRBV2 with TRBJ1-2, with D possibly TRBD1 on 5 matching bases. The CDR3 runs 13 residues. The V end lost 7 bases, the J end lost 4 bases, and 13 bases lay between the germline ends. CDR1 is SNHLY, CDR2 FYNNEI, per germline. This CDR3 reads CASKGSSTYGYTF. In DNA form, the CDR3 reads TGTGCCAGCAAGGGGTCGTCCACCTATGGCTACACCTTC. Variable domain in full (rest from reference TRBV2 and TRBJ1-2): EPEVTQTPSHQVTQMGQEVILRCVPISNHLYFYWYRQILGQKVEFLVSFYNNEISEKSEIFDDQFSVERPDGSNFTLKIRSTKLEDSAMYFCASKGSSTYGYTFGSGTRLTVV.

This clone was picked up a small number of times. This chain connects TRBV11-1 to TRBJ2-1; D remains unclear. Trimming cost V 1 base and J 6 bases, with 7 bases left between them. From germline, CDR1 is SGHAT and CDR2 FQDESV (reference sequence). CDR3 size: 13 residues. The DNA of the CDR3 is TGTGCCAGCAGCTTAGAACCGAGCAATGAGCAGTTCTTC. It codes for CASSLEPSNEQFF. Full variable domain (rest looked up from reference TRBV11-1 and TRBJ2-1): EAEVAQSPRYKITEKSQAVAFWCDPISGHATLYWYRQILGQGPELLVQFQDESVVDDSQLPKDRFSAERLKGVDSTLKIQPAELGDSAMYLCASSLEPSNEQFFGPGTRLTVL.

The V and J genes are TRBV19 and TRBJ2-7; 9 bases are a match to TRBD1. CDR3 size: 13 residues. Germline V gives CDR1 LNHDA, CDR2 SQIVND (reference sequence). Losses at the gene ends were 9 bases for V and 1 base for J; bases not matched to a gene: 4. CDR3 region: CASGTGLSYEQYF. DNA of the CDR3: TGTGCCAGCGGGACAGGGTTATCCTACGAGCAGTACTTC.

This chain connects TRBV28 to TRBJ2-2, with 7 bases lining up with TRBD1. The CDR3 spans 15 residues. The ends lost 0 bases at V and 4 bases at J; junction bases unmatched: 2. Germline V CDR1 and CDR2: MDHEN, SYDVKM. This CDR3 is CASSLWAGGTGELFF. The CDR3 DNA reads TGTGCCAGCAGTTTATGGGCAGGGGGCACCGGGGAGCTGTTTTTT.

The chain recombines TRBV14 with TRBJ2-1, with a possible D match to TRBD1 (5 bases). The germline gives CDR1 SGHDN, CDR2 FVKESK. CDR3 length equals 13 residues. V lost 0 bases, J lost 13 bases, and 13 bases lay in between. This CDR3 reads CASSQDSPRGQFF. The DNA of the CDR3 is TGTGCCAGCAGCCAAGATTCACCTAGGGGCCAGTTCTTC.

The chain recombines TRBV27 with TRBJ2-1; 10 bases match TRBD2. After removal of 0 bases from V and 3 bases from J, the junction contained 2 bases not matched to a gene. There are 16 residues in the CDR3. The germline V gene encodes CDR1 MNHEY and CDR2 SMNVEV (reference sequence). The DNA of the CDR3 is TGTGCCAGCAGTTTATCGGGACTAGCGAGCTACAATGAGCAGTTCTTC. Translation: CASSLSGLASYNEQFF.

The chain has TRBV9 and TRBJ2-1, with 7 positions matching TRBD2. Germline V CDR1 and CDR2: SGDLS, YYNGEE. The CDR3 has 14 amino acids. The ends lost 2 bases at V and 6 bases at J; junction bases unmatched: 5. The CDR3 sequence is CASSVPGGSNEQFF. Here the CDR3 DNA reads TGTGCCAGCAGCGTTCCGGGAGGATCCAATGAGCAGTTCTTC. Full variable domain (remainder filled in from reference TRBV9 and TRBJ2-1): DSGVTQTPKHLITATGQRVTLRCSPRSGDLSVYWYQQSLDQGLQFLIQYYNGEERAKGNILERFSAQQFPDLHSELNLSSLELGDSALYFCASSVPGGSNEQFFGPGTRLTVL.

The genes are TRBV11-2 and TRBJ2-1; D perhaps matches TRBD1 (6 bases). This CDR3 spans 14 amino acids. Germline CDR1 and CDR2: SGHAT and FQNNGV. The germline V and J ends were trimmed by 4 bases and 8 bases, with 15 bases remaining between them. The CDR3 DNA sequence: TGTGCCAGCAGCTCTGGGACACCTTCCGATGAGCAGTTCTTC. Its protein is CASSSGTPSDEQFF.

This sequence joins TRBV7-2 and TRBJ1-2; tentatively, D is TRBD1 (5 bases). The CDR3 has 13 residues. The germline gives CDR1 SGHTA, CDR2 FQGNSA. Trimming removed 3 bases at V and 2 bases at J, with 7 bases between. The CDR3 reads CASSLGLNYGYTF. The CDR3 bases are TGTGCCAGCAGCTTGGGACTGAACTATGGCTACACCTTC.

This chain links TRBV6-5 with TRBJ2-5; TRBD1 agrees at 8 bases. The V segment lost 5 bases and the J segment 2 bases; nucleotides outside the gene matches: 7. The CDR3 is 15 amino acids. Germline CDR1 MNHEY, CDR2 SVGAGI. This chain's CDR3 is CASSGDRTKQETQYF. The CDR3 coding sequence is TGTGCCAGCAGTGGGGACAGGACAAAACAAGAGACCCAGTACTTC.

The CDR3 loop reads CASSWQGFTDTQYF. The CDR3 bases are TGTGCCAGCAGTTGGCAGGGGTTTACAGATACGCAGTATTTT. The rearrangement links TRBV27 to TRBJ2-3; weak D call: TRBD1 (6 bases). This CDR3 contains 14 residues. The germline V gene has CDR1 MNHEY and CDR2 SMNVEV (reference sequence). V was cut by 4 bases and J by 3 bases, with 11 bases left in between.

This sequence joins TRBV6-1 and TRBJ2-5; unclear D gene. The CDR3 contains 14 residues. In germline, CDR1 is MNHNS, CDR2 SASEGT. V was cut by 8 bases and J by 7 bases, with 20 bases left in between. The CDR3 region is CASGSWSFPGTQYF. CDR3 bases: TGTGCCAGCGGAAGTTGGTCCTTCCCGGGGACCCAGTACTTC.

The CDR3 DNA reads TGTGCCAGCAGCCCCTTAGCGGGAGAAGTGAATGAGCAGTTCTTC. Translation gives CASSPLAGEVNEQFF. The V and J genes are TRBV4-2 and TRBJ2-1, with 9 bases aligning to TRBD2. Germline CDR1 reads LGHNA; CDR2 reads YNFKEQ. The CDR3 totals 15 residues. The J segment lost 7 bases and the V segment lost 4 bases, leaving 8 bases of the junction unmatched.

V gene TRBV28 combines with J gene TRBJ1-5; D perhaps matches TRBD1 (6 bases). The CDR3 has 15 residues. Germline V gene lookup returns CDR1 MDHEN and CDR2 SYDVKM. V was cut by 5 bases and J by 0 bases, with 11 bases left in between. CDR3 sequence (DNA): TGTGCCAGCAGTGGGGGGGGCTATAGCAATCAGCCCCAGCATTTT. Its protein is CASSGGGYSNQPQHF.

This chain uses TRBV18 with TRBJ2-7; D is unclear. This CDR3 comprises 11 residues. Germline CDR1 and CDR2: KGHSH and LQKENI. The V end lost 9 bases, the J end lost 0 bases, and 6 bases lay between the germline ends. In DNA form, the CDR3 reads TGTGCCAGTCCCCACTCCTACGAGCAGTACTTC. Amino acid sequence: CASPHSYEQYF.